The TCR beta chain under discussion was sequenced for a study of T cells in Graves' hyperthyroidism and ophthalmopathy. The CDR3 has 15 residues. Germline lookup yields CDR1 KGHSH and CDR2 LQKENI. Trimming removed 3 bases at V and 2 bases at J, with 13 bases between. Orbital computed tomography and thyroid ultrasound, together with serum TRAb and thyroxine and clinical symptoms, were used for diagnoses. Many counts were recorded for this clonotype. The source material, RNA transcripts, was used to amplify TCR beta CDR3 regions. An initial round of RT-PCR targeting the TCR CDR3 relied on the HTBI primer set. MiXCR was run by TCRdb on the multiplex PCR reads, yielding one entry per CDR3 protein. This sample has around 400,000 distinct CDR3 sequences, with roughly 15% found just once.

Sequencing was carried out using blood. This TCR came from a woman aged 55-69 years with Graves' ophthalmopathy. The chain joins TRBV18 to TRBJ1-1; D perhaps matches TRBD1 (5 bases). The CDR3 sequence: CASSPNGAGNTEAFF. The DNA of the CDR3 is TGTGCCAGCTCACCGAACGGGGCGGGCAACACTGAAGCTTTCTTT.